One sample yielded the 16 T cell receptor beta chains listed below, sequenced in a study of cytomegalovirus exposure and HLA in healthy donors. PCR employed 60 Vbeta and 13 Jbeta primers. Profiling relied on immunoSEQ multiplex PCR, and the TCRdb table lists in-frame clones only, not all of them. The sample has about 160,000 clones, around 84% seen once; the top ten hold under 6.5%. The sequenced sample consisted of PBMCs. The origin of the receptors is a man over 45 in good health and CMV-seropositive.

This chain connects TRBV5-6 to TRBJ1-1; D remains ambiguous. The CDR3 length is 15 residues. Trimming cost V 0 bases and J 0 bases, with 9 bases left between them. Per germline, CDR1 SGHDT and CDR2 YYEEEE. CDR3 in DNA: TGTGCCAGCAGCTTGGAGGAGGCTATGAACACTGAAGCTTTCTTT. It yields the protein CASSLEEAMNTEAFF.

This chain connects TRBV2 to TRBJ2-2, with TRBD2 matching over 7 bases. The V and J ends lost 3 bases and 5 bases, in that order; junction bases with no gene match: 3. This CDR3 contains 14 residues. Germline CDR1 SNHLY, CDR2 FYNNEI. The CDR3 spells CASSDGRETGELFF. The CDR3 region has the DNA TGTGCCAGCAGTGATGGGAGGGAAACCGGGGAGCTGTTTTTT.

In this sample, this clone turned up a few times. Compared with germline, one end of the junction differs, possibly owing to a read error. The chain employs TRBV20-1 and TRBJ2-3; 9 bases are a match to TRBD2. Germline loops: CDR1 DFQATT, CDR2 SNEGSKA (reference sequence). This CDR3 has 11 amino acids. This CDR3 reads CSARDAGTSHF. CDR3 coding DNA: TGCAGTGCTAGAGATGCCGGGACTAGCCATTTT.

Only one count was recorded for this clone. The chain has TRBV7-8 and TRBJ1-1, with TRBD1 identical over 7 bases. With 10 bases clipped from V and 1 base from J, the junction kept 6 bases outside the gene matches. Germline lookup yields CDR1 SGHVS and CDR2 FQNEAQ. The CDR3 loop spans 13 amino acids. The CDR3 here is CATLQGRNTEAFF. As DNA, the CDR3 is TGTGCCACCTTACAGGGGAGGAACACTGAAGCTTTCTTT.

This chain uses TRBV15 with TRBJ2-3, with TRBD2 matching over 7 bases. The germline CDR1 and CDR2 sequences are LNHNV and YYDKDF (reference sequence). V dropped 3 bases and J dropped 5; count of bases not matched to a gene: 11. The CDR3 is made up of 16 amino acids. CDR3 residues: CATSSENTGGIDTQYF. CDR3 DNA sequence: TGTGCCACCAGCAGTGAAAACACGGGGGGTATAGATACGCAGTATTTT.

The chain recombines TRBV4-1 with TRBJ1-1; perhaps TRBD1 as D (6 bases). CDR1 is MGHRA and CDR2 is YSYEKL in the germline V gene. The CDR3 loop spans 13 amino acids. Deletions cut 3 bases from V and 5 bases from J, with 10 bases between. The CDR3 DNA reads as TGCGCCAGCAGCCAGGGGGCCGGGACTGAAGCTTTCTTT. This codes for CASSQGAGTEAFF.

The chain employs TRBV5-5 and TRBJ2-1; D not resolved. This CDR3 is 12 amino acids long. The germline V and J ends were trimmed by 1 base and 6 bases, with 5 bases remaining between them. Germline lookup yields CDR1 SGHKS and CDR2 YYEKEE (reference sequence). This chain's CDR3 is CASSLSLNEQFF. The CDR3 nucleotides read TGTGCCAGCAGCTTGTCCCTCAATGAGCAGTTCTTC.

V usage is TRBV6-5 and J usage is TRBJ2-4; 8 bases match TRBD1. The germline V gene encodes CDR1 MNHEY and CDR2 SVGAGI. J lost 2 bases, V lost 2 bases, and 5 bases had no gene match. The CDR3 runs 16 residues. DNA for the CDR3: TGTGCCAGCAGTTACGACACAGGGGGGTCCAAAAACATTCAGTACTTC. The encoded protein is CASSYDTGGSKNIQYF.

The V and J genes are TRBV7-6 and TRBJ1-2, with D uncertain. The germline CDR1 and CDR2 sequences are SGHVS and FNYEAQ. V shed 5 bases and J shed 4 bases, with 11 bases lying between them. The CDR3 is 13 amino acids. The CDR3 DNA follows: TGTGCCAGCAGCCGAACAGAAAGCTATGGCTACACCTTC. Encoded protein: CASSRTESYGYTF.

This clone turned up a few times. V is TRBV7-3 and J is TRBJ2-3; 7 nucleotides line up with TRBD2. CDR3 size: 13 residues. Per the germline V gene, CDR1 is SGHTA and CDR2 is FQGTGA. With 3 bases clipped from V and 4 bases from J, the junction kept 1 base outside the gene matches. The CDR3 is CASSFTSADTQYF. The CDR3 DNA reads as TGTGCCAGCAGCTTTACTAGCGCAGATACGCAGTATTTT.

This clone was recorded a few times. V is TRBV5-5 and J is TRBJ2-3; D is undetermined. Germline lookup yields CDR1 SGHKS and CDR2 YYEKEE (reference sequence). This CDR3 is built from 14 residues. V lost 1 base and J 4 bases, leaving 10 bases between the germline ends. CDR3 coding DNA: TGTGCCAGCAGCTTGCCAGATGTGGCAGATACGCAGTATTTT. Its translation: CASSLPDVADTQYF. Looking up the rest from reference TRBV5-5 and TRBJ2-3 gives the full variable domain: DAGVTQSPTHLIKTRGQQVTLRCSPISGHKSVSWYQQVLGQGPQFIFQYYEKEERGRGNFPDRFSARQFPNYSSELNVNALLLGDSALYLCASSLPDVADTQYFGPGTRLTVL.

The genes are TRBV6-5 and TRBJ1-1; TRBD1 agrees at 7 bases. Germline CDR1 reads MNHEY; CDR2 reads SVGAGI. The CDR3 spans 14 residues. J lost 1 base, V lost 5 bases, and 4 bases had no gene match. The CDR3 sequence is CASSARDRNTEAFF. CDR3 DNA sequence: TGTGCCAGCAGTGCCCGGGACAGGAACACTGAAGCTTTCTTT.

This clone came up a few times. The chain links TRBV28 to TRBJ1-1; D remains unclear. The germline V and J ends were trimmed by 3 bases and 5 bases, with 19 bases remaining between them. Germline CDR1 MDHEN, CDR2 SYDVKM. This CDR3 contains 16 residues. The CDR3 sequence: CASSFIGGMLGTEAFF. The CDR3 nucleotides are TGTGCCAGCAGTTTTATAGGCGGAATGTTGGGTACTGAAGCTTTCTTT.

The chain links TRBV19 to TRBJ2-7; 7 bases align to TRBD2. After removal of 0 bases from V and 2 bases from J, the junction contained 7 bases not matched to a gene. This CDR3 has 16 amino acids. Germline V CDR1 and CDR2: LNHDA, SQIVND (reference sequence). The CDR3 nucleotides read TGTGCCAGTAGTATAGAAGGCAGGGCGGGGGCCTACGAGCAGTACTTC. Its translation: CASSIEGRAGAYEQYF.

A few counts support this clone. V gene TRBV19 combines with J gene TRBJ1-1; D may be TRBD1 (6 bases). Between the trimmed V and J ends, which lost 5 bases and 3 bases, there was a span of 13 bases. The germline V gene encodes CDR1 LNHDA and CDR2 SQIVND (reference sequence). The CDR3 totals 14 residues. As DNA, the CDR3 is TGTGCCAGTAGTTACAGGGTGACGGACACTGAAGCTTTCTTT. The encoded protein is CASSYRVTDTEAFF.

The chain recombines TRBV28 with TRBJ2-6; D uncertain. The V gene lost 8 bases and the J gene lost 5 bases, with 10 bases spanning the gap. CDR3 size: 13 residues. The germline CDR1 and CDR2 sequences are MDHEN and SYDVKM. CDR3: CASQAPWANVLTF. The DNA of the CDR3 is TGTGCCAGCCAAGCCCCCTGGGCCAACGTCCTGACTTTC.